This TCR beta chain was obtained from a study of shared clonotypes between healthy human individuals. Study background: Two women and a few men aged 18 to 49 served as donors.

Within Nashville, Tennessee resided all donors, each a Caucasian adult. This clone was picked up a small number of times. The CDR3 is made up of 17 amino acids. Germline V gene lookup returns CDR1 SGHTA and CDR2 FQGNSA. J was trimmed by 8 bases and V by 6 bases; bases with no gene match: 15. Unsorted PBMC DNA was sequenced on ten immunoSEQ deep assay plates. Libraries were prepared by immunoSEQ multiplex PCR; TCRdb keeps only in-frame clonotypes and omits some of them. Of about 460,000 clones listed, 70% to 80% were seen once; the top ten hold 12%. The sample taken for sequencing was PBMCs. This receptor was obtained from a woman aged 40 to 50 in good health. Some clones in this sample may be carry-over from other donors' samples. The V gene is TRBV7-2, the J gene TRBJ2-1; 11 nucleotides align to TRBD2. For the CDR3, the DNA is TGTGCCAGCAGAATTACCGAGGTTAGCGGGAGGGCCTATGAGCAGTTCTTC. This codes for CASRITEVSGRAYEQFF.